Sequencing of this TCR beta chain was carried out in a study of CD8 T cells in ankylosing spondylitis. This clonotype has a handful of counts. Its specificity is not known. Study conclusions and caveats: Enrichment of disease-linked clones was reportedly significant in matched ankylosing spondylitis synovial fluid. Disease-linked clones, CD8+, were relatively rare in peripheral blood.

Making the TCR beta libraries involved quantitative 5'-RACE with molecular barcodes. TCRdb passed the 5' RACE reads through MiXCR, listing each CDR3 protein once. Of nearly 25,000 distinct CDR3 sequences detected, around a sixth appear once; the ten largest clones hold 25% to 30%. The V gene's germline CDR1 is SGHVS and CDR2 FQNEAQ. V lost 4 bases to trimming and J lost 4 bases, with 10 bases between them. The CDR3 is 14 amino acids. Sequencing used blood. This chain links TRBV7-8 with TRBJ2-2; D gene ambiguous. This sequence originates from a male donor with ankylosing spondylitis or in good health (not recorded which). Written as DNA, the CDR3 is TGTGCCAGCAGCTCGTCACAGCTCACCGGGGAGCTGTTTTTT. Protein sequence: CASSSSQLTGELFF.